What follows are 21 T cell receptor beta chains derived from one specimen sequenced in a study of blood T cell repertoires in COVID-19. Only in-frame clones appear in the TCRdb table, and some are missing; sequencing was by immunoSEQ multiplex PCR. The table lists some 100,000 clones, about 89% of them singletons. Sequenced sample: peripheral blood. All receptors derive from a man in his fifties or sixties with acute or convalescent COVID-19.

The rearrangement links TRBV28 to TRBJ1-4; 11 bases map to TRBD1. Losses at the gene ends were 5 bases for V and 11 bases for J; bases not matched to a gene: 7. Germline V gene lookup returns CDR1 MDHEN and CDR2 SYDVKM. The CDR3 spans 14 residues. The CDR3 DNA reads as TGTGCCAGCAGTCTTCCGGGACAGGGGGGTAAACTGTTTTTT. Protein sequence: CASSLPGQGGKLFF.

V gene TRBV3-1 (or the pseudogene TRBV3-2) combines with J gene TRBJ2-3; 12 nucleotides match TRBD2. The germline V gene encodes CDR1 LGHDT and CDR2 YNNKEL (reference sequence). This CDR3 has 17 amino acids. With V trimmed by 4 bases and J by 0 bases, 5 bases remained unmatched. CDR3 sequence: CASSRRTSGTSTDTQYF. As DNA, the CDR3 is TGTGCCAGCAGCCGACGGACTAGCGGGACTAGCACAGATACGCAGTATTTT.

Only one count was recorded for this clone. The CDR3 bases are TGTGCCTGGAGTGTACAGGAACAGGGGCTTTTTACTAATGAAAAACTGTTTTTT. Amino acid sequence: CAWSVQEQGLFTNEKLFF. The chain is built from TRBV30 and TRBJ1-4; 7 bases line up with TRBD1. CDR1 and CDR2 (germline): GTSNPN, SVGIG (reference sequence). The CDR3 loop spans 18 amino acids. V trimming: 0 bases; J trimming: 2 bases; junction bases outside the gene matches: 12.

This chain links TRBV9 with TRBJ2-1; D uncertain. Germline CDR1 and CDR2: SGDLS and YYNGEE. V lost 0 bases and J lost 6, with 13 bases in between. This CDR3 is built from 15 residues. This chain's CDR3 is CASSVDVRPGNEQFF. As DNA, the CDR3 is TGTGCCAGCAGCGTAGATGTGAGGCCGGGCAATGAGCAGTTCTTC.

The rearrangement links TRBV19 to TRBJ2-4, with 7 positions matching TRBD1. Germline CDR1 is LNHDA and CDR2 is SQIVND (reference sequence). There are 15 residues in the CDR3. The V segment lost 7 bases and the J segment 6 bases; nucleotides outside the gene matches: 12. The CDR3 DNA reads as TGTGCCAGTACCCTGAGACAGGGCTTCGGAAACATTCAGTACTTC. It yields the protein CASTLRQGFGNIQYF.

In DNA, the CDR3 is TGCGCCAGCAGCTTGGGGGGGCAGAACACTGAAGCTTTCTTT. Protein sequence: CASSLGGQNTEAFF. V gene TRBV5-1 combines with J gene TRBJ1-1; weak D call: TRBD1 (6 bases). Germline loops: CDR1 SGHRS, CDR2 YFSETQ. The CDR3 sequence is 14 residues long. V was cut by 0 bases and J by 1 base, with 7 bases left in between.

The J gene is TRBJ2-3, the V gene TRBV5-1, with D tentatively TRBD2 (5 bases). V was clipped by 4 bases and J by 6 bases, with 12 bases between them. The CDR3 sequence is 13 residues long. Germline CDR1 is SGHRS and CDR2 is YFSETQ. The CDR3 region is CASSLRGSDTQYF. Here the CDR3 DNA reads TGCGCCAGCAGCCTACGGGGTTCCGATACGCAGTATTTT.

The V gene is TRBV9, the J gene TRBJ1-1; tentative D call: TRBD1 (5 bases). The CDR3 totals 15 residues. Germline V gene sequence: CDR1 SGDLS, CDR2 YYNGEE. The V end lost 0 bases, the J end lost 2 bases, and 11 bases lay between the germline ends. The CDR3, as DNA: TGTGCCAGCAGCGTAGCGGGGGATCCAAACACTGAAGCTTTCTTT. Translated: CASSVAGDPNTEAFF. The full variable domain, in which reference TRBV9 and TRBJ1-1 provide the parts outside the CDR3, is DSGVTQTPKHLITATGQRVTLRCSPRSGDLSVYWYQQSLDQGLQFLIQYYNGEERAKGNILERFSAQQFPDLHSELNLSSLELGDSALYFCASSVAGDPNTEAFFGQGTRLTVV.

CDR3 loop: CASSFWTSGSEETQYF. CDR3 bases: TGTGCCAGCAGTTTCTGGACTAGCGGGAGTGAAGAGACCCAGTACTTC. The genes are TRBV28 and TRBJ2-5; TRBD2 matches 13 bases. Germline V CDR1 and CDR2: MDHEN, SYDVKM. The CDR3 has 16 amino acids. V trimming: 3 bases; J trimming: 3 bases; junction bases outside the gene matches: 4.

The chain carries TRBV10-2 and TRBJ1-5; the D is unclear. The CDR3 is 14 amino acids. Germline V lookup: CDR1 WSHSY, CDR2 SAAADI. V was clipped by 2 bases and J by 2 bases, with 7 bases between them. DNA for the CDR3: TGCGCCAGCAGTGAGCGGGGTGGCAATCAGCCCCAGCATTTT. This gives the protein CASSERGGNQPQHF.

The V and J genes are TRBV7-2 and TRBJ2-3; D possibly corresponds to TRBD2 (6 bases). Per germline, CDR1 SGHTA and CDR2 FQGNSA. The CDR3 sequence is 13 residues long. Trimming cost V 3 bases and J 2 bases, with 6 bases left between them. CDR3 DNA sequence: TGTGCCAGCAGCTTGGGACTCACAGATACGCAGTATTTT. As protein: CASSLGLTDTQYF.

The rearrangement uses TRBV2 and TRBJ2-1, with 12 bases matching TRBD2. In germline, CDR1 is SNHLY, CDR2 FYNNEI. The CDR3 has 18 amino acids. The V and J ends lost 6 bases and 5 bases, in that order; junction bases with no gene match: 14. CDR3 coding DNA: TGTGCCAGCAGCGTAACCCTAGCGGGAGGGCCGTCGAACAATGAGCAGTTCTTC. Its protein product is CASSVTLAGGPSNNEQFF. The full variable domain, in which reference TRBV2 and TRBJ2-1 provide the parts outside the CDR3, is EPEVTQTPSHQVTQMGQEVILRCVPISNHLYFYWYRQILGQKVEFLVSFYNNEISEKSEIFDDQFSVERPDGSNFTLKIRSTKLEDSAMYFCASSVTLAGGPSNNEQFFGPGTRLTVL.

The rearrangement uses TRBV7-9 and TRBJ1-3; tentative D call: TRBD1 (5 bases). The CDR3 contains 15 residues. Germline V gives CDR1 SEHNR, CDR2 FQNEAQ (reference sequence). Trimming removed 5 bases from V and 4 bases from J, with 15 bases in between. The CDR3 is CASSGGVGGGNTIYF. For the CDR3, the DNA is TGTGCCAGCAGCGGAGGAGTCGGGGGAGGAAACACCATATATTTT. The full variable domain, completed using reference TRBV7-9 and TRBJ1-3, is DTGVSQNPRHKITKRGQNVTFRCDPISEHNRLYWYRQTLGQGPEFLTYFQNEAQLEKSRLLSDRFSAERPKGSFSTLEIQRTEQGDSAMYLCASSGGVGGGNTIYFGEGSWLTVV.

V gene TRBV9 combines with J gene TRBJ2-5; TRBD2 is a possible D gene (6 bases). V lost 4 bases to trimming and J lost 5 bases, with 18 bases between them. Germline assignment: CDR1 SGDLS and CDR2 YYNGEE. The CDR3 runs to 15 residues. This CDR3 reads CASSPRTGRGETQYF. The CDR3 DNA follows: TGTGCCAGCAGCCCTCGGACCGGGAGAGGGGAGACCCAGTACTTC.

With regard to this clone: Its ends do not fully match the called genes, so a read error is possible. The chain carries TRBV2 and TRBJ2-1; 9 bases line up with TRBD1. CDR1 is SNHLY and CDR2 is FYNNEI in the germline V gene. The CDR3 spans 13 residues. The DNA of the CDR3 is TGTGCCAGCAGTCAAGCAAACAGGGGGCGACCGTTCTTC. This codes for CASSQANRGRPFF.

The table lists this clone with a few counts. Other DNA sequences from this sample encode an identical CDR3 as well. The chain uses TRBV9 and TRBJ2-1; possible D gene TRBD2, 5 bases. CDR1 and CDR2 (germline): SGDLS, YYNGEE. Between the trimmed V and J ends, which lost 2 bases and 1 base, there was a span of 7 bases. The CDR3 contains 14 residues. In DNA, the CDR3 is TGTGCCAGCAGCGTCCGCGGGTCCTACAATGAGCAGTTCTTC. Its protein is CASSVRGSYNEQFF.

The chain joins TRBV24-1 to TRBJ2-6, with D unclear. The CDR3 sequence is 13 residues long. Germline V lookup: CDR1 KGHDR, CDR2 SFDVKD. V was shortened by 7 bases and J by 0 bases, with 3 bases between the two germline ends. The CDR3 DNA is TGTGCCACCAGCCGCTCTGGGGCCAACGTCCTGACTTTC. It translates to CATSRSGANVLTF.

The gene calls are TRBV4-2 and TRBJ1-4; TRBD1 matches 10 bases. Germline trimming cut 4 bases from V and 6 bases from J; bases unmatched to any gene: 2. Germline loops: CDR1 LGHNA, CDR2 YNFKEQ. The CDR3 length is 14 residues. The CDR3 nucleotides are TGTGCCAGCAGCCGTGACAGGGGGCATGAAAAACTGTTTTTT. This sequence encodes CASSRDRGHEKLFF.

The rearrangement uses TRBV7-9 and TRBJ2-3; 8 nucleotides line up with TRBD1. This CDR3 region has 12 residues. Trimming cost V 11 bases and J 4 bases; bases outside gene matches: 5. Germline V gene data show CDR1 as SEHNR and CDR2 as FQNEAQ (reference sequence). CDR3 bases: TGTGCCTATCGGACAGGGTCAGATACGCAGTATTTT. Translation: CAYRTGSDTQYF.

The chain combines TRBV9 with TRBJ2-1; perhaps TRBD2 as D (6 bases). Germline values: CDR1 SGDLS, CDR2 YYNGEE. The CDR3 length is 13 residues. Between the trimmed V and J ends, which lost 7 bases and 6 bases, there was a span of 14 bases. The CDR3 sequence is CASSLAGFNEQFF. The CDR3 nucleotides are TGTGCCAGCTCCCTTGCGGGATTCAATGAGCAGTTCTTC.

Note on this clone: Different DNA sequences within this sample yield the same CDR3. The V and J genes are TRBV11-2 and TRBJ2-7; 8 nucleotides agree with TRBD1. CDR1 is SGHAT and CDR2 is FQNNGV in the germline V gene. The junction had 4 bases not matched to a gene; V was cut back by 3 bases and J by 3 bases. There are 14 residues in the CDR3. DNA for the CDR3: TGTGCCAGCAGCTTTGGGACAGGCGACTACGAGCAGTACTTC. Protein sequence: CASSFGTGDYEQYF. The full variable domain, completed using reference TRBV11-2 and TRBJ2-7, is EAGVAQSPRYKIIEKRQSVAFWCNPISGHATLYWYQQILGQGPKLLIQFQNNGVVDDSQLPKDRFSAERLKGVDSTLKIQPAKLEDSAVYLCASSFGTGDYEQYFGPGTRLTVT.